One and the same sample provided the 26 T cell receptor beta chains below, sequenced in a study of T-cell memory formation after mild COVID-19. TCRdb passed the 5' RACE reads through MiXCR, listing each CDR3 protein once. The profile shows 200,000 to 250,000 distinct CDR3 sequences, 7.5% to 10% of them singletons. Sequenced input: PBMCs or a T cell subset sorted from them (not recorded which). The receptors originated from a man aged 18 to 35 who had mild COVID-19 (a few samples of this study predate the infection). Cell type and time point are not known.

The CDR3 DNA reads as TGTGCCAGCAGCTTAGGGGACGGAGTATCTTTGTCCTATGGCTACACCTTC. Protein sequence: CASSLGDGVSLSYGYTF. The rearrangement joins TRBV11-2 to TRBJ1-2, with D possibly being TRBD1 (5 bases). Between the trimmed V and J ends, which lost 1 base and 4 bases, there was a span of 19 bases. CDR1 and CDR2 from the germline V gene are SGHAT and FQNNGV. This CDR3 has 17 amino acids.

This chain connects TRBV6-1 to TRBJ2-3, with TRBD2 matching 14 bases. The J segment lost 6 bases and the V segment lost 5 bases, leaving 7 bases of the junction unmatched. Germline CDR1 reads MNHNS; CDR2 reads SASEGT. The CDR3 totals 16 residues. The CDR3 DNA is TGTGCCAGCAGTCCTAGGGGACTAGCGGGGGTGGATACGCAGTATTTT. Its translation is CASSPRGLAGVDTQYF.

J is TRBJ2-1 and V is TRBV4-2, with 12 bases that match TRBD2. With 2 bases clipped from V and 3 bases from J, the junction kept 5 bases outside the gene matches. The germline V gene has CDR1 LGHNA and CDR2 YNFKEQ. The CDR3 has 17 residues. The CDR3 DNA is TGTGCCAGCAGCCAACCGCTAGCGGGGGGGCTCTACAATGAGCAGTTCTTC. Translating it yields CASSQPLAGGLYNEQFF.

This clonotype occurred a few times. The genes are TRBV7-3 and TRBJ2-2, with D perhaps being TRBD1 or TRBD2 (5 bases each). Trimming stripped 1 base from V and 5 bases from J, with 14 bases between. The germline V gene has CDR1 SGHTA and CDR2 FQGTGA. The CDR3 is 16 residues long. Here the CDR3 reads CASSLKGPAGTGELFF. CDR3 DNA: TGTGCCAGCAGCTTAAAGGGACCCGCCGGGACCGGGGAGCTGTTTTTT.

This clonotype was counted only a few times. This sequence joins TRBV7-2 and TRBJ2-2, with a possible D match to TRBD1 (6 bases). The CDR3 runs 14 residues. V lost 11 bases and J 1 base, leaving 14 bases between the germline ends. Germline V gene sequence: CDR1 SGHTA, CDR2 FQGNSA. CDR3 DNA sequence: TGTGCCGGCTCCCTGGACAGGAACACCGGGGAGCTGTTTTTT. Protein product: CAGSLDRNTGELFF.

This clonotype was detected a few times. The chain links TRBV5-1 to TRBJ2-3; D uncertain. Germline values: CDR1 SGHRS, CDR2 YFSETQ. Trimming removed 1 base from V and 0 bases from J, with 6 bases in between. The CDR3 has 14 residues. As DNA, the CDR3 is TGCGCCAGCAGCTTGCTGACTAGCACAGATACGCAGTATTTT. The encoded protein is CASSLLTSTDTQYF.

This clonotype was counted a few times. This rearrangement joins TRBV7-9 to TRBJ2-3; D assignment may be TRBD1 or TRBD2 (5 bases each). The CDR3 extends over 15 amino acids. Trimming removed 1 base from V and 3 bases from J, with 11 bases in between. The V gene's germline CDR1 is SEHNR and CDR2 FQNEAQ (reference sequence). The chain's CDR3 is CASSLVVGETDTQYF. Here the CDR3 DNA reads TGTGCCAGCAGCTTAGTCGTGGGGGAGACAGATACGCAGTATTTT.

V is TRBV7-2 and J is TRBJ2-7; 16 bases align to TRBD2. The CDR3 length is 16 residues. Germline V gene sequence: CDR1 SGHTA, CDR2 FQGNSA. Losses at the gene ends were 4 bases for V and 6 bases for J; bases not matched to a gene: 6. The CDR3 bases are TGTGCCAGCAGCTGGGGACTAGCGGGGGGGCCGAGCGAGCAGTACTTC. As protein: CASSWGLAGGPSEQYF.

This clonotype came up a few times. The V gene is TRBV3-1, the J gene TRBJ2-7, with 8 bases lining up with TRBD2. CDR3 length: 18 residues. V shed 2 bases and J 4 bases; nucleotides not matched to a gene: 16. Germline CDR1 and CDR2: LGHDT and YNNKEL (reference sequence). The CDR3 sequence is CASSQPAGRGGSLYEQYF. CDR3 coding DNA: TGTGCCAGCAGCCAACCAGCGGGACGGGGGGGCTCCTTATACGAGCAGTACTTC.

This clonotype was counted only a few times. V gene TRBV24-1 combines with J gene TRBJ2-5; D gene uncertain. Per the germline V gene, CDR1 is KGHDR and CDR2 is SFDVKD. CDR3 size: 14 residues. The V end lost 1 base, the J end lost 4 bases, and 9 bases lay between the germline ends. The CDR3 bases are TGTGCCACCAGTGATTTTTCACCCACAGAGACCCAGTACTTC. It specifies CATSDFSPTETQYF.

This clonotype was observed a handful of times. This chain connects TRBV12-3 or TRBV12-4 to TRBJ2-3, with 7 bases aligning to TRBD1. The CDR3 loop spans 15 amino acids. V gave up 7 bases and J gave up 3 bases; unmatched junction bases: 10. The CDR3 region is CASTRRQGTTDTQYF. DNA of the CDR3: TGTGCCAGCACCAGACGACAGGGCACTACAGATACGCAGTATTTT.

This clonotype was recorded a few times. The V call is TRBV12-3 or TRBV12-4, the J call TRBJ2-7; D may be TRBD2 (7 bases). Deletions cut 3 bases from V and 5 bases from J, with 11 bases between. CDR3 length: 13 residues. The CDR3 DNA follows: TGTGCCAGCAGTTTTTGGGGGGGGCACGAGCAGTACTTC. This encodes CASSFWGGHEQYF.

The DNA of the CDR3 is TGTGCCAGCAGACGAAGAGATACGCAGTATTTT. Protein: CASRRRDTQYF. The chain recombines TRBV12-3 or TRBV12-4 with TRBJ2-3; D gene uncertain. The CDR3 is 11 residues long. V gave up 6 bases and J gave up 5 bases, with 6 bases separating them.

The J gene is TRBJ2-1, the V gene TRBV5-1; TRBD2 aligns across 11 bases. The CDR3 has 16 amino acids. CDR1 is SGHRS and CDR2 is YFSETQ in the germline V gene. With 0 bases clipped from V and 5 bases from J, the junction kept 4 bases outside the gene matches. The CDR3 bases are TGCGCCAGCAGCTTGGCGGCTAGCGGGGGGAACAATGAGCAGTTCTTC. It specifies CASSLAASGGNNEQFF.

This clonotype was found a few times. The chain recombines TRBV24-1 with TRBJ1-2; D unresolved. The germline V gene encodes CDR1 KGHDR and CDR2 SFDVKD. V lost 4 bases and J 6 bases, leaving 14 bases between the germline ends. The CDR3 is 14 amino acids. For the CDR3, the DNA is TGTGCCACCAGTGACCCGGCGGATGGGCATGGCTACACCTTC. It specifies CATSDPADGHGYTF.

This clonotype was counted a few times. In DNA, the CDR3 is TGTGCCAGCAGCTTCACCGGGAAAAAAGGAGTCGGGGAGCTGTTTTTT. It is translated as CASSFTGKKGVGELFF. The chain has TRBV7-2 and TRBJ2-2, with D tentatively TRBD2 (5 bases). V was clipped by 3 bases and J by 7 bases, with 18 bases between them. The CDR3 has 16 residues. The V gene's germline CDR1 is SGHTA and CDR2 FQGNSA. Using reference TRBV7-2 and TRBJ2-2 for the parts outside the CDR3, the full variable domain is GAGVSQSPSNKVTEKGKDVELRCDPISGHTALYWYRQSLGQGLEFLIYFQGNSAPDKSGLPSDRFSAERTGGSVSTLTIQRTQQEDSAVYLCASSFTGKKGVGELFFGEGSRLTVL.

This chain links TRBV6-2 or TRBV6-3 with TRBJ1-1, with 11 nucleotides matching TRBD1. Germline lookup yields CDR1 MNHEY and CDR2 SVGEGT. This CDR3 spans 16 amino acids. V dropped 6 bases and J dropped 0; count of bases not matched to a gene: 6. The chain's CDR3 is CASSRTGGAVNTEAFF. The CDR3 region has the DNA TGTGCCAGCAGCCGGACAGGGGGCGCCGTGAACACTGAAGCTTTCTTT.

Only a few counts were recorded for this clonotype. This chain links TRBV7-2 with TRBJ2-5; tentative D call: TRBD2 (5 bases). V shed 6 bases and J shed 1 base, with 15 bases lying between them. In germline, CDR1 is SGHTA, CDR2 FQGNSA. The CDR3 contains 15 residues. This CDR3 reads CASSGVRGLQETQYF. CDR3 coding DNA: TGTGCCAGCAGTGGGGTTAGAGGGCTCCAAGAGACCCAGTACTTC.

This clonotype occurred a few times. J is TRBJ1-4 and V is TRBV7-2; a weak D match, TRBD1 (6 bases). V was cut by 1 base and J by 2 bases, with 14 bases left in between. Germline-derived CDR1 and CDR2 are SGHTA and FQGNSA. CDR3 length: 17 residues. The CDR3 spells CASSLGGGGGTNEKLFF. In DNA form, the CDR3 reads TGTGCCAGCAGCTTAGGAGGGGGAGGAGGGACTAATGAAAAACTGTTTTTT.

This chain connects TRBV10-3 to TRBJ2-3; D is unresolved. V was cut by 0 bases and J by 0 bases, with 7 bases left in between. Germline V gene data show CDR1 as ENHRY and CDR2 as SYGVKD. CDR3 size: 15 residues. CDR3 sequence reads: CAISESAASTDTQYF. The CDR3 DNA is TGTGCCATCAGTGAGTCAGCAGCTAGCACAGATACGCAGTATTTT.

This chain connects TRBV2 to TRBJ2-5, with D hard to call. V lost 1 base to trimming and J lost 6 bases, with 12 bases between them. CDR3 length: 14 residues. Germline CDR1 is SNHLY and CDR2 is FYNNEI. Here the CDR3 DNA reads TGTGCCAGCAGTGAAGGCTGGGCTGGGAAGACCCAGTACTTC. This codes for CASSEGWAGKTQYF.

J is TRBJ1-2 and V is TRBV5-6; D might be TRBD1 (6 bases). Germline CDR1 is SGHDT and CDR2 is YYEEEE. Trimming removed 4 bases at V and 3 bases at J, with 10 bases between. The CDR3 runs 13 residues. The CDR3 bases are TGTGCCAGCAGCCCACAGGGCCACTATGGCTACACCTTC. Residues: CASSPQGHYGYTF.

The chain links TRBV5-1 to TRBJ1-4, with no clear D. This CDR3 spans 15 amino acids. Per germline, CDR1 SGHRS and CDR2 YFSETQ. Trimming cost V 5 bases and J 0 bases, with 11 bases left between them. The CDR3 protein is CASRRTGPTNEKLFF. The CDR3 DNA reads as TGCGCCAGCAGGCGGACGGGCCCAACTAATGAAAAACTGTTTTTT.

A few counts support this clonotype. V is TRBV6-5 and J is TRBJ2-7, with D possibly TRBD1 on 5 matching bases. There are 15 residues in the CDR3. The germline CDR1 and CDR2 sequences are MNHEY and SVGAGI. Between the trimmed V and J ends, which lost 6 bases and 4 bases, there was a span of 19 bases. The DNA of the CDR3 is TGTGCCAGCAGACCTACGACAGAATTTCCTTACGAGCAGTACTTC. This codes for CASRPTTEFPYEQYF.

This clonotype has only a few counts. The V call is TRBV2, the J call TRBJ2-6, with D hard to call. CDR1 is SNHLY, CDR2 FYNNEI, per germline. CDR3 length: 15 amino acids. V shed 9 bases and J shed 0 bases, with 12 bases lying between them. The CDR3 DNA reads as TGTGCCAGAGCCAGACCGAACTCTGGGGCCAACGTCCTGACTTTC. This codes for CARARPNSGANVLTF. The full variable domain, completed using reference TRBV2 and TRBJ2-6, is EPEVTQTPSHQVTQMGQEVILRCVPISNHLYFYWYRQILGQKVEFLVSFYNNEISEKSEIFDDQFSVERPDGSNFTLKIRSTKLEDSAMYFCARARPNSGANVLTFGAGSRLTVL.

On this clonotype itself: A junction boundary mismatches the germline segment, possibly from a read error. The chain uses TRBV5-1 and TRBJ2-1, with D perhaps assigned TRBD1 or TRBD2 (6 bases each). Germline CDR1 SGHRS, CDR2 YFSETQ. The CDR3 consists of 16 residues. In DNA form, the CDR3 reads TGCGCCAGCAGGTTGGACGGGGGCGCAAGGTATGATGAGCAGTTCTTC. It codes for CASRLDGGARYDEQFF.